This T cell receptor (beta chain) was sequenced in a study of cytomegalovirus exposure and HLA in healthy donors. The wider study: The same platform was used for the 120 or so validation repertoires as for the 600 to 700 first-cohort repertoires, as reported in a later analysis.

This clone was recorded a few times. The antigen remains unidentified. Overall study results and limits: In vitro data verified a few CMV-associated chains as specific for CMV antigens.

Sequencing used immunoSEQ multiplex PCR; TCRdb keeps in-frame clones, though not all of them. The sample consists of 200,000 to 250,000 clones, around 86% of them appearing once. Separate from the approximately 670-subject first cohort, the 120-subject validation cohort was the one that the donors belonged to. This CDR3 is 14 amino acids long. Germline loops: CDR1 WNHNN, CDR2 SYGVQD (reference sequence). Trimming took off 4 bases at V and 2 bases at J, with 12 bases between the two ends. This TCR came from a woman aged 18-35 years in good health and CMV-seropositive. Material: PBMCs. The rearrangement links TRBV10-1 to TRBJ2-7; D is perhaps TRBD1 (7 bases). CDR3 in DNA: TGCGCCAGCAGTGGGGGGGACAGCGCCTACGAGCAGTACTTC. Amino acid sequence: CASSGGDSAYEQYF.